The T cell receptor beta chain described here comes from a study of blood T cell repertoires in COVID-19 (dated by TCRdb to about 2020). Background for the entire study: The collaborator samples originated in the United States, Italy and Spain and spanned the acute and convalescent phases of COVID-19. Sample metadata almost always included a de-identified subject ID, COVID-19 status, age in years and sex. Samples came from the ongoing ImmuneRACE study (first 160 participants) plus 1,254 subjects from 6 global collaborators. Where HLA class I and class II types were available, the types were taken from metadata supplied by the sample provider, not from assay-based typing. Deeply sampled blood TCRbeta repertoires from subjects exposed to, actively infected with, or recovered from COVID-19 were included in the dataset. The material from the prospective study consisted of cDNA or gDNA derived from T cells, B-cell-depleted T cells, or PBMCs. A freely available public database, intended as a resource for researchers studying the immune response to SARS-CoV-2, is where the repertoires were released. Study-level results and caveats: How much clinical and demographic metadata was included differed by source and by participant, and the metadata was provided uncurated.

Reading the germline V gene gives CDR1 SGHAT and CDR2 FQNNGV. Counted from cysteine to phenylalanine, this CDR3 has 15 amino acids. Of the read, only the CDR3 DNA is kept; its 45 bases are in frame from base 1. One collaborating source in Seattle enrolled patients during active infection and followed them longitudinally through the course of disease. Whole blood was collected in K2EDTA tubes by collaborating institutions according to the institutions' own protocols. For TCRbeta analysis, collaborators shipped samples as frozen whole blood, isolated PBMCs, or DNA extracted from either of those sample types. TCRbeta CDR3 regions were amplified from genomic DNA using the immunoSEQ Assay, a bias-controlled multiplex PCR. The authors processed their data as follows. Within the assay, amplification of reference gene primers was used to estimate how many nucleated cells each sample contained. Sequence reads were collapsed and filtered to measure the absolute abundance of every unique TCRbeta CDR3 rearrangement. For each sample, productive Simpson clonality was calculated as the square root of Simpson's diversity index across productive rearrangements. Held by TCRdb, this immuneACCESS table contains in-frame sequences only and omits some clones. Under half of the omission traces to an unresolved V gene where checked; the cause of the rest is unknown. V, J and clone size were drawn from that table, and D and trimming were deduced from the DNA. In this sample the table shows some 200,000 clones, around 85% of which occur a single time. In total, the top ten clones hold 0.8% to 0.95% of the sample.

As concerns this clone: Its antigen remains undetermined. The junction differs from germline at one of its ends, possibly a read error.

Sequencing was done on a sample of peripheral blood. The V gene is TRBV11-2 and the J gene is TRBJ2-7; 9 nucleotides in the junction match TRBD2. This receptor was identified in a man in his 60s with COVID-19, enrolled during active disease. Here the CDR3 is given as CASSLDYSGRSGQYF. The DNA sequence is as follows: TGTGCCAGCAGCCTAGATTATAGCGGGAGATCAGGGCAGTACTTC. Reference TRBV11-2 and TRBJ2-7 genes cover what lies past the CDR3, so the full variable domain is EAGVAQSPRYKIIEKRQSVAFWCNPISGHATLYWYQQILGQGPKLLIQFQNNGVVDDSQLPKDRFSAERLKGVDSTLKIQPAKLEDSAVYLCASSLDYSGRSGQYFGPGTRLTVT.